The present T cell receptor beta chain was sequenced within a study of human T cells and chemical hapten exposure. Study-level findings and limits: Expanded TCRs were compared with controls, and the expanded TCRs formed significantly more large CDR3 similarity clusters. As patch test score rose, PT1 expanded TCR counts tended to rise as well.

V shed 3 bases and J 6 bases; nucleotides not matched to a gene: 3. CDR3 size: 13 residues. TCRdb processed the RACE reads anew with MiXCR; each CDR3 protein has one entry. The sample carries some 70,000 distinct CDR3 sequences, approximately 11% recorded once. Described time point: pre-sensitization, week 0. The treatment is: therapeutic diphenylcyclopropenone sensitization with weekly scalp DPC. The sample holds many counts of this clonotype. The antigen remains undetermined. The sample was whole blood, taken in connection with sensitization to the hapten diphenylcyclopropenone (DPC). The TCR originated in a woman between 45 and 60 years old with alopecia areata. Some clones in this sample may be carry-over from other donors' samples. V usage is TRBV12-3 or TRBV12-4 and J usage is TRBJ2-7, with 9 bases aligning to TRBD2. The CDR3 reads CASSLREGAEQYF. CDR3 coding DNA: TGTGCCAGCAGTTTGCGGGAGGGGGCCGAGCAGTACTTC.